Listed below are T cell receptor beta chains from one sample, sequenced in a study of blood T cell repertoires in COVID-19. The method was immunoSEQ multiplex PCR; TCRdb's version includes in-frame clones alone and lacks a portion of them. Altogether under 300,000 clones are present, roughly four fifths being singletons, with the ten largest covering approximately 3.5%. The specimen was peripheral blood. The receptors stem from a woman aged 18-29 years with acute or convalescent COVID-19. CDR3s include the opening cysteine and the closing phenylalanine or tryptophan.

V	J	CDR3
TRBV5-1	TRBJ2-7	CASSLAQGGEQYF
TRBV6-1	TRBJ2-5	CASSDPDREETQYF
TRBV11-2	TRBJ1-2	CASSSQASNYGYTF
TRBV21-1	TRBJ2-1	CASSKPWCGDEQFF
TRBV4-1	TRBJ2-7	CASSQGQASYEQYF
TRBV5-1	TRBJ2-1	CASSLVPGLGDNEQFF
TRBV12-3/TRBV12-4	TRBJ1-5	CASSPGGIVAQHF
TRBV7-2	TRBJ1-5	CASSLSSGGGNQPQHF
TRBV18	TRBJ2-7	CASSPESAYEQYF
TRBV19	TRBJ1-2	CASSMREGLYGYTF
TRBV7-2	TRBJ1-1	CASSSRGRGDTEAFF
TRBV15	TRBJ2-1	CATSRVGSGSGPYNEQFF
TRBV2	TRBJ1-3	CASSEDGGPFSSGNTIYF
TRBV28	TRBJ1-2	CASSPRRLLGYTF
TRBV29-1	TRBJ2-3	CSAGLVTDTQYF
TRBV7-2	TRBJ1-2	CASSLDRTRSYGYTF
TRBV13	TRBJ2-7	CASSFPGAASYEQYF
TRBV11-3	TRBJ1-1	CASSRQENTEAFF
TRBV30	TRBJ2-5	CAWSRQETQYF
TRBV5-1	TRBJ1-2	CASSFSGTANYGYTF
TRBV6-2/TRBV6-3	TRBJ1-1	CASSYSATKTEAFF
TRBV29-1	TRBJ2-1	CSVALAGGGEQFF
TRBV6-5	TRBJ2-1	CASSYPGLTYNEQFF
TRBV3-1/TRBV3-2	TRBJ2-5	CASSHWAGTSGIDRETQYF
TRBV19	TRBJ2-7	CASSMGAGTGTYEQYF
TRBV7-3	TRBJ1-2	CASSLYGGAGYGYTF
TRBV20-1	TRBJ2-5	CSASSSGRTRQETQYF
TRBV11-2	TRBJ1-6	CASSLNRVVNSPLHF
TRBV7-9	TRBJ1-2	CASSFQANYGYTF
TRBV7-2	TRBJ2-1	CASSLLSGYNEQFF
TRBV5-1	TRBJ2-7	CASSLVAVRGPYEQYF
TRBV2	TRBJ2-3	CASKRQSSTDTQYF
TRBV18	TRBJ1-2	CASSPGPGQGYGYTF
TRBV19	TRBJ1-2	CASSTDRAGGYTF
TRBV10-3	TRBJ1-5	CAISMTGDNQPQHF
TRBV14	TRBJ2-5	CASSRGTVRQETQYF
TRBV7-2	TRBJ2-1	CASSARAGGPLNEQFF
TRBV5-1	TRBJ2-7	CASSPGSYEQYF
TRBV29-1	TRBJ2-7	CSVEGLSGTSGRITYEQYF
TRBV6-5	TRBJ1-1	CASSTPNGWQAEAFF
TRBV30	TRBJ2-7	CAWSARYEQYF
TRBV18	TRBJ1-2	CASSPFGTGPDGYTF
TRBV7-9	TRBJ2-7	CASSLVSSGTGGHEQYF
TRBV29-1	TRBJ1-1	CSVVWTGNMNTEAFF